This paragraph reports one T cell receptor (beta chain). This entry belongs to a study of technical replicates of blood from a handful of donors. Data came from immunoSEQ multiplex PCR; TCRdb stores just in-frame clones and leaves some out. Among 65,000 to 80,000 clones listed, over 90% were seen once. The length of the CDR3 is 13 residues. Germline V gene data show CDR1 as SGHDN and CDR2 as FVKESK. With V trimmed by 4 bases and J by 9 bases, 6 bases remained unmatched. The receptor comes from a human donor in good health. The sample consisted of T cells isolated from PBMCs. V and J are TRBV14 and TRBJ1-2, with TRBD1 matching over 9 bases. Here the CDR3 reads CASSPSDRGSYTF. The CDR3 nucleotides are TGTGCCAGCAGCCCCTCGGACAGGGGAAGCTACACCTTC.